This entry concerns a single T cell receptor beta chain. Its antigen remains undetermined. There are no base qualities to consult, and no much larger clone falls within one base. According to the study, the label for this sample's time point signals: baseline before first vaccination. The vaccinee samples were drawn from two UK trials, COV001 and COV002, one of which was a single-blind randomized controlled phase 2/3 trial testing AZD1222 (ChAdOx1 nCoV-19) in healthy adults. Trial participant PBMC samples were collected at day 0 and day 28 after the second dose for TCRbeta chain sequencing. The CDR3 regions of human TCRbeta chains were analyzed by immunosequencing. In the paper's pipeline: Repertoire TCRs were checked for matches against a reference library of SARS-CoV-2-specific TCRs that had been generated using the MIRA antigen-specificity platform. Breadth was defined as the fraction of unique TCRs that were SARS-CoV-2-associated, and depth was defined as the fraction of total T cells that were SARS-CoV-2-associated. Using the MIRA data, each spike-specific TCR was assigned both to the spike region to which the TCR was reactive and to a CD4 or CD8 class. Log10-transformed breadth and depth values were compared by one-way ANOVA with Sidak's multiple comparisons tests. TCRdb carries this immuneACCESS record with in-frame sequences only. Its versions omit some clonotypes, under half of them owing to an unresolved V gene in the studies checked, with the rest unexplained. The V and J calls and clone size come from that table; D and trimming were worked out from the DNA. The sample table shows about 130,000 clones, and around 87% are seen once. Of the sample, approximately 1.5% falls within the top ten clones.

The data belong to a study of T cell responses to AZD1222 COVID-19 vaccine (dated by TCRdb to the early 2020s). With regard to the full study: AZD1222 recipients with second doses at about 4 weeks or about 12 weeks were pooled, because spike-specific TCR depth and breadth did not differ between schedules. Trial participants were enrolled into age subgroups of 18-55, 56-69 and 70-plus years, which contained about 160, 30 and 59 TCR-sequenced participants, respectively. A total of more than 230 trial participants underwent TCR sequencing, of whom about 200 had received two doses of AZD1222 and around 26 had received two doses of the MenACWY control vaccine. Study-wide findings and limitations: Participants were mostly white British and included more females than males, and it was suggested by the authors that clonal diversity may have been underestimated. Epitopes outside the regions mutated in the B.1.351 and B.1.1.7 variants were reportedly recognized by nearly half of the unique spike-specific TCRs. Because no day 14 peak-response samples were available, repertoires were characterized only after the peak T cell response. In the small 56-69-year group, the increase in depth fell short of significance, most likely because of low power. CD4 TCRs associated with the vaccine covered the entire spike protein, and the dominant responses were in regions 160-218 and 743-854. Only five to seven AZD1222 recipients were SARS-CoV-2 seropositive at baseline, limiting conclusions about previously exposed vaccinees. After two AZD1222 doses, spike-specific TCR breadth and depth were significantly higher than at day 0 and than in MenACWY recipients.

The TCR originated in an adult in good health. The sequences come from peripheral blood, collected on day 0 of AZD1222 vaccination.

The sequenced DNA is TGTGCCAGCAGCGTGTTCGGGACAGGGGGAAATCAGCCCCAGCATTTT. It codes for CASSVFGTGGNQPQHF. Recombination linked TRBV5-4 to TRBJ1-5; TRBD1 lines up with 11 middle nucleotides. From the cysteine through the phenylalanine, the CDR3 covers 16 amino acids. The only DNA kept is the CDR3, 48 bases in frame from the first base. Via the germline V gene (reference sequence), CDR1 is SGHNT and CDR2 YYREEE. At the junction V is shortened by 4 bases and J by 4 bases; bases outside the gene matches: 7.